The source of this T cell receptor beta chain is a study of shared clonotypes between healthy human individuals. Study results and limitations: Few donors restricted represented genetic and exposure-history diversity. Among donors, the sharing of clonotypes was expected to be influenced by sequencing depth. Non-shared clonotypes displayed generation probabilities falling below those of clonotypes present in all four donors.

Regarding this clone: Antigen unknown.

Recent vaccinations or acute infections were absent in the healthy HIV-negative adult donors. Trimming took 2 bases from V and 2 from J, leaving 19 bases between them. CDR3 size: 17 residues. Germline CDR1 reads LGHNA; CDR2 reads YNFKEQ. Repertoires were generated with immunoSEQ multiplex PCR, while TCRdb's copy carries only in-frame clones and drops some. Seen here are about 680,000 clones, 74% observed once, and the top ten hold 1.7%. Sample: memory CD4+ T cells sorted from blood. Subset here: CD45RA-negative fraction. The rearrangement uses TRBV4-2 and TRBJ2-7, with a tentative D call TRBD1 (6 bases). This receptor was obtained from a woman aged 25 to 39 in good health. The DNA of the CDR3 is TGTGCCAGCAGCCAAATCCAGGACAGTAATCTTCCCTACGAGCAGTACTTC. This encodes CASSQIQDSNLPYEQYF.